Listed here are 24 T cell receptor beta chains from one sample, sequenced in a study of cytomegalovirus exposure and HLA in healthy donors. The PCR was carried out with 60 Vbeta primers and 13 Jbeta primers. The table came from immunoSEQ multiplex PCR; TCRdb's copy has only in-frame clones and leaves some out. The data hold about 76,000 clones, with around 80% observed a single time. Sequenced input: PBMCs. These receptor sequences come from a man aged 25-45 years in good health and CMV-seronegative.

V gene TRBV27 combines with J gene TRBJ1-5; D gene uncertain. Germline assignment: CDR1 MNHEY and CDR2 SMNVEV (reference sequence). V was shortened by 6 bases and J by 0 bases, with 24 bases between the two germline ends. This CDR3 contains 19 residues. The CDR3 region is CASSALPKTPFYSNQPQHF. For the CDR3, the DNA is TGTGCCAGCAGCGCACTACCCAAGACTCCTTTCTATAGCAATCAGCCCCAGCATTTT.

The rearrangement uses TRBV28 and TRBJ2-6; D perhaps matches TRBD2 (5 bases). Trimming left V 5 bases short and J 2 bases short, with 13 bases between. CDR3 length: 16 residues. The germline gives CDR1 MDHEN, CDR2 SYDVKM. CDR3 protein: CASSLRVSPGANVLTF. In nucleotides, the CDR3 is TGTGCCAGCAGTCTGAGGGTCTCTCCTGGGGCCAACGTCCTGACTTTC.

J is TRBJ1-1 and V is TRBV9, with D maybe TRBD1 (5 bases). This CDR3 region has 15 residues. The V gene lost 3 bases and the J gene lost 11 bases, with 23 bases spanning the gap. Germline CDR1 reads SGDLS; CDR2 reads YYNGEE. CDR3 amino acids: CASSDRNTGGTKAFF. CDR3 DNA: TGTGCCAGCAGCGACCGCAATACAGGTGGGACTAAGGCTTTCTTT.

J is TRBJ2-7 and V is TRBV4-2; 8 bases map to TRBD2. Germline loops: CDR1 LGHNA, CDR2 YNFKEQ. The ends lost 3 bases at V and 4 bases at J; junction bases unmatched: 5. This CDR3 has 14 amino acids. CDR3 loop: CASSQGTRIYEQYF. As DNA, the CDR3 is TGTGCCAGCAGCCAGGGGACTAGAATTTACGAGCAGTACTTC.

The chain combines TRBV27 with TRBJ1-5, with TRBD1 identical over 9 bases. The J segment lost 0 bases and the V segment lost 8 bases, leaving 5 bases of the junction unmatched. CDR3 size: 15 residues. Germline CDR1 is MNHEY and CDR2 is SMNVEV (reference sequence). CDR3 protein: CASSDRGYSNQPQHF. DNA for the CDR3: TGTGCCAGCTCGGACAGGGGCTATAGCAATCAGCCCCAGCATTTT.

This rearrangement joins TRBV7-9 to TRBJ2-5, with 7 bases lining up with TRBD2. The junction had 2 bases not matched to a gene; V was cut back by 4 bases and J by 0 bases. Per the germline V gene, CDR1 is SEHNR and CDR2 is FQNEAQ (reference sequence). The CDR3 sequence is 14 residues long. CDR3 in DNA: TGTGCCAGCAGCTCCGGGGGGTACCAAGAGACCCAGTACTTC. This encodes CASSSGGYQETQYF.

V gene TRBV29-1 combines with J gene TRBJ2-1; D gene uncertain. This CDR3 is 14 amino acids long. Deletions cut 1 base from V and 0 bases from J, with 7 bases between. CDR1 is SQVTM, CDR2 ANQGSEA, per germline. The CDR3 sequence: CSVEAGSSYNEQFF. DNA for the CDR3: TGCAGCGTTGAAGCAGGAAGCTCCTACAATGAGCAGTTCTTC.

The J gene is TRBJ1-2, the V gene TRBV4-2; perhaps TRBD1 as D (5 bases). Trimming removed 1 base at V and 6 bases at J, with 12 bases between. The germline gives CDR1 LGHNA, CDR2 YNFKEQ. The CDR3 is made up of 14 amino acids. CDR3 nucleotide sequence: TGTGCCAGCAGCCAAGGGGGCATCTGGGATGGCTACACCTTC. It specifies CASSQGGIWDGYTF.

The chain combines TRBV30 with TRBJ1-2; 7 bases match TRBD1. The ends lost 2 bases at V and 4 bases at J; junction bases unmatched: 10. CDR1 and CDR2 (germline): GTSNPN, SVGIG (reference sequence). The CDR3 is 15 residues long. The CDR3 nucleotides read TGTGCCTGGAGTCCACCGATCGACAGGGTCTATGGCTACACCTTC. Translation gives CAWSPPIDRVYGYTF. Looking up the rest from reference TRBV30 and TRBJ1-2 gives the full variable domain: SQTIHQWPATLVQPVGSPLSLECTVEGTSNPNLYWYRQAAGRGLQLLFYSVGIGQISSEVPQNLSASRPQDRQFILSSKKLLLSDSGFYLCAWSPPIDRVYGYTFGSGTRLTVV.

CDR3 DNA: TGCGCCAGCAGCTTATCGGTCAAAGAGACCCAGTACTTC. Protein: CASSLSVKETQYF. The chain has TRBV5-1 and TRBJ2-5; D is undetermined. Looked up from germline, CDR1 is SGHRS and CDR2 is YFSETQ. The V end was cut by 2 bases, the J end by 3 bases, with 8 bases between. This CDR3 is built from 13 residues.

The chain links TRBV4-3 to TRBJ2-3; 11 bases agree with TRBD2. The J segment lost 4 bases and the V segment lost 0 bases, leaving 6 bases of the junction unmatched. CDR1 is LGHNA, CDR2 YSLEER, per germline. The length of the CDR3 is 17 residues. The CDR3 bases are TGCGCCAGCAGCCAAGACGCCGGGACTAGCGGCCCAGATACGCAGTATTTT. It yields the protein CASSQDAGTSGPDTQYF.

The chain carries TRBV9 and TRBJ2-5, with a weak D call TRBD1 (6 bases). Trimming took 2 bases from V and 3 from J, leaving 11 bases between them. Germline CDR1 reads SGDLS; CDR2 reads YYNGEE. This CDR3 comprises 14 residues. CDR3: CASSVGTLKETQYF. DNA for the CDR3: TGTGCCAGCAGCGTCGGGACACTAAAAGAGACCCAGTACTTC.

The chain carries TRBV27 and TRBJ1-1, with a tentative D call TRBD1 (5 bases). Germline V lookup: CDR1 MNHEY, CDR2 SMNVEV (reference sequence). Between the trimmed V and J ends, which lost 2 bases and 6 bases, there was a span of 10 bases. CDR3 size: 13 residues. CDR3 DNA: TGTGCCAGCAGTTTACGGGGGAAGGCTGAAGCTTTCTTT. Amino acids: CASSLRGKAEAFF.

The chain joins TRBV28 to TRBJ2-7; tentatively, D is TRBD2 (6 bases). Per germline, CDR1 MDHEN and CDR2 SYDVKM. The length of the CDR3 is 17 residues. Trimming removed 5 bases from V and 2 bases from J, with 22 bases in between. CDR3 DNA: TGTGCCAGCAGTCTTCACCACCCCGGTAGCGGAGCCTACGAGCAGTACTTC. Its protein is CASSLHHPGSGAYEQYF.

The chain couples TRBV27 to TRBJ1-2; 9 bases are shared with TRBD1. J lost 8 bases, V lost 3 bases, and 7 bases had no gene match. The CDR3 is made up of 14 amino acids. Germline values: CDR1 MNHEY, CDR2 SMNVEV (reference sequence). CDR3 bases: TGTGCCAGCAGTTTGGGGACAGGGTTTTACGGCTACACCTTC. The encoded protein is CASSLGTGFYGYTF.

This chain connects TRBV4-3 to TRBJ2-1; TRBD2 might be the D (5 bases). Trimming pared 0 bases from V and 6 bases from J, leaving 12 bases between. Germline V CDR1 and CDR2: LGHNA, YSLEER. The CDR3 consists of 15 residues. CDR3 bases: TGCGCCAGCAGCCAAGATTACCTAGGAGGCAATGAGCAGTTCTTC. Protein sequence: CASSQDYLGGNEQFF.

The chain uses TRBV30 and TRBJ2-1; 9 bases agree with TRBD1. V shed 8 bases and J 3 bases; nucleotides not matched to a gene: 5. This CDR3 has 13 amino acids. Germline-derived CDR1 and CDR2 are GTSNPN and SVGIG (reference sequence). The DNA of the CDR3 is TGTGCCCGGGACAGGGTTCACTACAATGAGCAGTTCTTC. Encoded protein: CARDRVHYNEQFF.

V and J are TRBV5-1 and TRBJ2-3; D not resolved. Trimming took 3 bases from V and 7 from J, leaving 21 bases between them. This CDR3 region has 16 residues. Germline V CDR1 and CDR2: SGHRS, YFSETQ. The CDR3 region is CASSSMTLSGQNTQYF. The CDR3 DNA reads TGCGCCAGCAGCTCAATGACCCTCTCGGGTCAAAATACGCAGTATTTT.

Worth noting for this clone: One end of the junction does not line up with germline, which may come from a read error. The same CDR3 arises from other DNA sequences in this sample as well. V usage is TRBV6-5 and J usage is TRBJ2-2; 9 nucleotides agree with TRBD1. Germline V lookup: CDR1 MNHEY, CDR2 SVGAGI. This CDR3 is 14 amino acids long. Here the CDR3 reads CASRRTGETGELFF. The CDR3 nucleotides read TGTGCCAGCAGGCGGACAGGGGAAACCGGGGAGTTGTTTTTT.

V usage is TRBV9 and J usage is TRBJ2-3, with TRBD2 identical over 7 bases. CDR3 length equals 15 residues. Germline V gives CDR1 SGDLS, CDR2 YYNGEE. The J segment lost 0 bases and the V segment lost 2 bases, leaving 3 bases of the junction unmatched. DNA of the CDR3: TGTGCCAGCAGCGTCGTAGCGGGCAGCACAGATACGCAGTATTTT. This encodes CASSVVAGSTDTQYF.

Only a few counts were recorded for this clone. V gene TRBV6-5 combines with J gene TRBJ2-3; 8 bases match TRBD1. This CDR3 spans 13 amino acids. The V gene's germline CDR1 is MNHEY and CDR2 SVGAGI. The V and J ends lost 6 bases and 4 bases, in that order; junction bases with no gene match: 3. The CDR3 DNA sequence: TGTGCCAGCAGGGACAGGGTTCCAGATACGCAGTATTTT. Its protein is CASRDRVPDTQYF.

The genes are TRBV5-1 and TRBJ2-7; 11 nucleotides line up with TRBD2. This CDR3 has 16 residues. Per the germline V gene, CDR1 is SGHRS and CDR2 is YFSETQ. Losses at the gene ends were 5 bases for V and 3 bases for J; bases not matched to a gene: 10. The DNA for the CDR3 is TGCGCCAGCAGAGAAGTAGCGGGAGGGCCCTACTACGAGCAGTACTTC. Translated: CASREVAGGPYYEQYF.

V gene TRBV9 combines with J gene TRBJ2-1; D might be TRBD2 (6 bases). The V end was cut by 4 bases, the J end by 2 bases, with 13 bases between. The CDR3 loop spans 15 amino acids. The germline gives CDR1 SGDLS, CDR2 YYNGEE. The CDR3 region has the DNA TGTGCCAGCAGCTCCGGACGGACTACCTACAATGAGCAGTTCTTC. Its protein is CASSSGRTTYNEQFF.

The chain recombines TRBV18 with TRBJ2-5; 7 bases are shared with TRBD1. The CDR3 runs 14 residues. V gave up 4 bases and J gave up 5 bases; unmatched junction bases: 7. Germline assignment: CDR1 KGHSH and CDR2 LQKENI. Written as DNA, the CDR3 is TGTGCCAGCTCACGGGGACAGAAGGGGGAGACCCAGTACTTC. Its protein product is CASSRGQKGETQYF.